This T cell receptor beta chain was recorded in a study of tumor-infiltrating lymphocytes in primary liver carcinoma. TCR beta cDNA was prepared out of 450 to 500 ng total RNA by means of a constant-region primer. Researchers made the TCR beta libraries by running three nested multiplex PCR rounds with slightly modified ARM-PCR. A C-beta reverse primer was combined with TRBV1-TRBV30 forward primers in the first two PCR rounds, and each round had 10 cycles. TCRdb re-analysed the multiplex PCR reads in MiXCR, keeping a single row per CDR3 protein. This table holds about 300,000 distinct CDR3 sequences, around three fifths found once. This clonotype was detected a few times. Blood RNA came from unsorted whole blood; germline DNA was also extracted. Germline V gene data show CDR1 as SGHVS and CDR2 as FQNEAQ. With 4 bases clipped from V and 0 bases from J, the junction kept 14 bases outside the gene matches. CDR3 length: 18 amino acids.

The chain combines TRBV7-8 with TRBJ2-7, with TRBD2 matching over 8 bases. Input material: peripheral blood. The origin of this receptor is a man aged 40-49 years with primary liver carcinoma and hepatitis B virus infection. DNA of the CDR3: TGTGCCAGCAGCTCCTCACCGGGACTAGTGGGCTTCTCCTACGAGCAGTACTTC. Protein: CASSSSPGLVGFSYEQYF.